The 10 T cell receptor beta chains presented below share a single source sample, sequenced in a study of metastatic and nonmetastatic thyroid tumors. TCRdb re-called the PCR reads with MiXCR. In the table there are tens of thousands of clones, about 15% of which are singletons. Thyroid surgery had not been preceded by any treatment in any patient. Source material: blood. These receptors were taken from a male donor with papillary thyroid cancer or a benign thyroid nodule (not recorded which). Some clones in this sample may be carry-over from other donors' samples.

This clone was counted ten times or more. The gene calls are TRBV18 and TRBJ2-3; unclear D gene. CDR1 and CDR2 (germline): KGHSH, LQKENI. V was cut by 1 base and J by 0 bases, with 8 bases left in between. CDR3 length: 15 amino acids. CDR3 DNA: TGTGCCAGCTCACCACGTGGGGTTAGCACAGATACGCAGTATTTT. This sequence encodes CASSPRGVSTDTQYF.

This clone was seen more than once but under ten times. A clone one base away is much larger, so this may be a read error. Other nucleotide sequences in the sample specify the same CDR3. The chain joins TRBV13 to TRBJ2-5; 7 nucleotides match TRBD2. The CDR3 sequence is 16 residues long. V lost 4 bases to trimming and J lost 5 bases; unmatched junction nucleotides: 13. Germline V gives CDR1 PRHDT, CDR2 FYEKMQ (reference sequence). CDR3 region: CASSSLGGVGRETQYF. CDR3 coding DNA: TGTGCCAGCAGCTCCCTTGGGGGGGTGGGGCGTGAGACCCAGTACTTC.

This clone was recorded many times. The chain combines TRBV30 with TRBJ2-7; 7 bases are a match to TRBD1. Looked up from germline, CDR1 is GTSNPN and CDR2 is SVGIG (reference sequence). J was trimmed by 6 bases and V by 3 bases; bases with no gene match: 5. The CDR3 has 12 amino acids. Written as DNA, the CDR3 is TGTGCCTGGAGATTAGGGGGCGGCGAGCAGTACTTC. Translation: CAWRLGGGEQYF.

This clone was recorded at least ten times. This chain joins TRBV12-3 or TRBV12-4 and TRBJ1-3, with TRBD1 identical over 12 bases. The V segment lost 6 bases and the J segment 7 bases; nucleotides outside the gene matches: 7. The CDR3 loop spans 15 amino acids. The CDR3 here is CASRGDRGQLNTIYF. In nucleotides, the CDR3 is TGTGCCAGCAGAGGGGACAGGGGGCAGCTTAACACCATATATTTT.

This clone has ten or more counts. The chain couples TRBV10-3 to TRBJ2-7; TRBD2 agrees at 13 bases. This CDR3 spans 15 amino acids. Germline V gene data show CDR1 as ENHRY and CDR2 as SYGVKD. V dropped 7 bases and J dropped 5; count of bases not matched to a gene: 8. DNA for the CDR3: TGTGCCATCAAAACCGGACTAGCGGGAGAGGACGAGCAGTACTTC. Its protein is CAIKTGLAGEDEQYF.

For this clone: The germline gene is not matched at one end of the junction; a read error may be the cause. The CDR3 DNA reads TGTGCCAGCAGCGTAGGGACAGGGGATAATTCACCCCCCAACTTT. Amino acids: CASSVGTGDNSPPNF. V is TRBV9 and J is TRBJ1-6; TRBD1 matches 9 bases. The length of the CDR3 is 15 residues. Germline values: CDR1 SGDLS, CDR2 YYNGEE. Drawing the rest from reference TRBV9 and TRBJ1-6, the complete variable domain is DSGVTQTPKHLITATGQRVTLRCSPRSGDLSVYWYQQSLDQGLQFLIQYYNGEERAKGNILERFSAQQFPDLHSELNLSSLELGDSALYFCASSVGTGDNSPPNFGNGTRLTVT.

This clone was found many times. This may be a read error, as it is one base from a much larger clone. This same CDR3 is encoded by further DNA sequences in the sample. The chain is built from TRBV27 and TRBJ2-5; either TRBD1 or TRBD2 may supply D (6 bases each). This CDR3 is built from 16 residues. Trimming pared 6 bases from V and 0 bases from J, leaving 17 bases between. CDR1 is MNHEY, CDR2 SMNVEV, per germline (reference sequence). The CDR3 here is CASRPIGGRYQETQYF. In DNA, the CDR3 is TGTGCCAGCAGGCCCATCGGGGGCAGGTACCAAGAGACCCAGTACTTC.

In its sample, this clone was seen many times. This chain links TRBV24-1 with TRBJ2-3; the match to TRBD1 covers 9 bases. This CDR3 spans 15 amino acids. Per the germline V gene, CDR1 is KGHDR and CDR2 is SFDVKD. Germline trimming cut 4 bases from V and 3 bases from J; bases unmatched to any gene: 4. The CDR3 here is CATSERDRVTDTQYF. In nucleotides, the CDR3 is TGTGCCACCAGTGAGAGGGACAGGGTGACAGATACGCAGTATTTT.

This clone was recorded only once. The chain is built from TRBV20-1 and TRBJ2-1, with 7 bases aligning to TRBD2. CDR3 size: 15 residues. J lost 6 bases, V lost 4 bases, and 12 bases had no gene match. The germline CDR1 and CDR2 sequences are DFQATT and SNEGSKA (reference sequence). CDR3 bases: TGCAGTGCTACCAATGGGGAAGCGGGGCGCAATGAGCAGTTCTTC. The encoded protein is CSATNGEAGRNEQFF.

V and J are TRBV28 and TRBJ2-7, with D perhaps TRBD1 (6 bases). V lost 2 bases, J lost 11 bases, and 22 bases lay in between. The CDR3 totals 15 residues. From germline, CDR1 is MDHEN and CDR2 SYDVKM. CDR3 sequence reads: CASSLRGQGLFREYF. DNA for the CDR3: TGTGCCAGCAGTTTAAGAGGTCAGGGGCTGTTTAGGGAGTACTTC.